This TCR beta chain was profiled in a study of T cells in localized non-small cell lung cancer (dated by TCRdb to 2019 to 2021). In the study overall: The study analyzed T cell repertoires of about 230 early-stage NSCLC patients, comparing tumors and uninvolved tumor-adjacent lungs. The cohort was made up of about 240 treatment-naive NSCLC patients whose localized lung tumors had been resected. NSCLC patients had a mean age of approximately 72 years, and 129 were male and 85 to 110 female. Study-wide findings and limitations: Because of the exploratory design, TCR variables were selected using unadjusted p-values without false-discovery rate correction. A median of about 50 of the top 100 tumor clones turned up in the paired uninvolved adjacent lung, and 28 of those clones also ranked among the top 100 of that same adjacent lung. Higher blood T cell density associated with longer overall survival, while higher adjacent-lung clonality associated with shorter survival. Uninvolved tumor-adjacent lung showed the highest T cell clonality, higher than tumor, which suggests more focused antigenic responses in the uninvolved tumor-adjacent lung. Multi-region tumor sequencing was not performed, so intratumor heterogeneity could not be excluded.

At diagnosis, peripheral blood, uninvolved tumor-adjacent lung and tumor were collected and stored as a combination of fresh-frozen and FFPE material. For TCR repertoire profiling, blood samples were analyzed as peripheral blood mononuclear cells. CDR1 and CDR2 are drawn from the germline V gene: MDHEN, SYDVKM. Trimming removed 6 bases from V and 0 bases from J, leaving 6 bases between the germline ends. From cysteine to phenylalanine, the CDR3 is 14 amino acids long. The read is trimmed to its CDR3 DNA, 42 bases read in frame from base 1. A remark on this clone: Its antigen has not been determined. Base qualities were left out, and no much larger clone turns up one base away.

TCR beta CDR3 regions were sequenced from DNA using the immunoSEQ Assay. Processing in the source paper ran as follows. To compute T cell density, TCR beta template counts were normalized to usable DNA, which was estimated by amplifying housekeeping genes. Richness was estimated using the preseqR package, with extrapolation to 400,000 templates for PBMC samples and to 120,000 templates for tissue samples. Clonality was defined by subtracting Pielou's evenness from one. To identify tissue-enriched TCRs, differential abundance testing was run on productive amino-acid clonotypes with a minimum total count of 5 and an alpha of 0.1. Repertoire overlap between compartments was quantified with the Jaccard Index and Morisita Overlap Index. GLIPH grouped TCR beta CDR3s together with public tetramer-defined viral CDR3s, and a viral motif had to include at least three viral sequences and also show V-gene enrichment. The clones in this table, taken by TCRdb from immuneACCESS, are in-frame only. Not every clone is retained; where verified, under half of the shortfall comes from an unresolved V gene, and the cause of the rest is unknown. That table furnishes V, J and clone size, whereas the DNA furnished D and trimming. The sample contains some 16,000 clones, around 89% of them found a single time. The ten largest make up 3.7% of the sample.

Recombination joined TRBV28 with TRBJ2-6; no D segment can be confidently identified. This clonotype was sampled from a male donor at least 60 years old with stage II squamous cell lung carcinoma. The source material was peripheral blood, sampled before any cancer treatment. The nucleotide sequence reads as follows: TGTGCCAGCAGCCGACCCTCTGGGGCCAACGTCCTGACTTTC. It translates as CASSRPSGANVLTF.